This record looks at one T cell receptor beta chain sequence and its context. The antigen remains unidentified. As for treatment: some 19 received Ad26.COV2.S at low or high dose, single or two shots; 5 received placebo; per-sample allocation not given. Samples were taken on day 63 after the first vaccine or placebo injection. Recruitment in Boston yielded a donor of adult age, 18-55 years. Germline V gives CDR1 KGHDR, CDR2 SFDVKD. The V end lost 4 bases, the J end lost 0 bases, and 9 bases lay between the germline ends. This CDR3 contains 15 residues. The method was immunoSEQ multiplex PCR; TCRdb's version includes in-frame clones alone and lacks a portion of them. The data show roughly 420,000 clones, with around nine tenths seen just once and 3.6% held by the top ten. The data belong to a study of Ad26.COV2.S vaccination and SARS-CoV-2 variants. Looking at the study overall: Intramuscularly, Ad26.COV2.S was given either once or twice, 56 days apart. Findings of the study overall: Breadth, reportedly substantial, characterized the spike-specific CD8+ and CD4+ T cell responses after vaccination. Researchers reported similar non-spike TCR breadth in vaccine and placebo recipients.

This receptor was obtained from a person between 18 and 65 years old who received the Ad26.COV2.S COVID-19 vaccine or a placebo. The chain links TRBV24-1 to TRBJ1-5; D gene uncertain. The sequencing here drew on peripheral blood, taken in a trial of Ad26.COV2.S vaccine versus placebo. CDR3 coding DNA: TGTGCCACCAGTGAAGGAGATTATAGCAATCAGCCCCAGCATTTT. This encodes CATSEGDYSNQPQHF.